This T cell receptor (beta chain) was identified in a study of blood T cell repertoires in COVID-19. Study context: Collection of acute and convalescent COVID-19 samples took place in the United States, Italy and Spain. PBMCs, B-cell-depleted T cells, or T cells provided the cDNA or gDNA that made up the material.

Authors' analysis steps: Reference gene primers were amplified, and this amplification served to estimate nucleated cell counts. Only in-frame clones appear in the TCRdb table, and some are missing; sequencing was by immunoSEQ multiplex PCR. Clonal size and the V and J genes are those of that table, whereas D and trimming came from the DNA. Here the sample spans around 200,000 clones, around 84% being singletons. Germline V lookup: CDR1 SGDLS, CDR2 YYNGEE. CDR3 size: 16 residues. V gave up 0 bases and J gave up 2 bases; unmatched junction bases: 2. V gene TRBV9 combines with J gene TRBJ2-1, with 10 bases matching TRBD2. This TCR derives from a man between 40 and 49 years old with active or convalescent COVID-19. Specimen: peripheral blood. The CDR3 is CASSVGAGGPYNEQFF. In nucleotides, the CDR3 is TGTGCCAGCAGCGTAGGAGCGGGGGGGCCCTACAATGAGCAGTTCTTC.